This T cell receptor (beta chain) was captured in a study of kidney transplant recipient with SARS-CoV-2 infection. TCRdb re-derived calls from the reads in MiXCR, one entry per CDR3 protein. The sample records about 250,000 distinct CDR3 sequences, less than 35% being singletons. Per the germline V gene, CDR1 is MGHRA and CDR2 is YSYEKL. The CDR3 runs 14 residues. Trimming stripped 3 bases from V and 7 bases from J, with 10 bases between. The clonotype was recovered from a male patient in his thirties who had COVID-19 and was a kidney transplant recipient. T cells may partly derive from the graft donor. The chain employs TRBV4-1 and TRBJ1-6; a weak D match, TRBD1 (5 bases). This specimen was a blood sample, taken at baseline and on day 111 from a kidney transplant recipient. The CDR3 sequence: CASSHSGANSPLHF. The CDR3 DNA follows: TGCGCCAGCAGCCATAGTGGGGCGAATTCACCCCTCCACTTT.